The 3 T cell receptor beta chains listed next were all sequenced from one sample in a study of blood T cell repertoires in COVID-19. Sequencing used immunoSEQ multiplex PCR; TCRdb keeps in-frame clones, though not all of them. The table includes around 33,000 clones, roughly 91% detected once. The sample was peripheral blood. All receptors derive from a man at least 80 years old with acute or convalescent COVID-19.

The CDR3 spells CASQQGRGGYTF. CDR3 nucleotide sequence: TGTGCCAGTCAACAGGGGCGAGGTGGCTACACCTTC. This chain uses TRBV19 with TRBJ1-2; TRBD1 aligns across 7 bases. Germline V gene sequence: CDR1 LNHDA, CDR2 SQIVND (reference sequence). The CDR3 totals 12 residues. J gave up 7 bases and V 8 bases, and 7 bases lay outside the gene matches. Together with reference TRBV19 and TRBJ1-2, the CDR3 gives the full variable domain: DGGITQSPKYLFRKEGQNVTLSCEQNLNHDAMYWYRQDPGQGLRLIYYSQIVNDFQKGDIAEGYSVSREKKESFPLTVTSAQKNPTAFYLCASQQGRGGYTFGSGTRLTVV.

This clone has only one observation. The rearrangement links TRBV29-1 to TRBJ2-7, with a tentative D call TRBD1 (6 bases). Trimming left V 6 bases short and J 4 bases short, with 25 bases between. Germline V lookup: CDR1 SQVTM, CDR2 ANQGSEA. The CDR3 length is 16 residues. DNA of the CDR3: TGCAGCGTCCGAGGAAGGGACACCGGACCAGGATACGAGCAGTACTTC. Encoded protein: CSVRGRDTGPGYEQYF.

The CDR3 sequence: CASSLNVAGGRGTQYF. CDR3 in DNA: TGTGCCAGCAGCTTAAATGTAGCGGGGGGCAGGGGGACCCAGTACTTC. The chain couples TRBV7-2 to TRBJ2-5, with 10 bases matching TRBD2. From germline, CDR1 is SGHTA and CDR2 FQGNSA. V was pared by 2 bases and J by 7 bases, with 10 bases of the junction left unmatched. The CDR3 contains 16 residues. Complete variable domain (other parts from reference TRBV7-2 and TRBJ2-5): GAGVSQSPSNKVTEKGKDVELRCDPISGHTALYWYRQSLGQGLEFLIYFQGNSAPDKSGLPSDRFSAERTGGSVSTLTIQRTQQEDSAVYLCASSLNVAGGRGTQYFGPGTRLLVL.